A single sample gave rise to the 22 T cell receptor beta chains below, sequenced in a study of OX40 agonist ivuxolimab in advanced cancers. TCRdb's copy holds only in-frame clones and misses some; the assay was immunoSEQ multiplex PCR. Among 100,000 or so clones listed, about 85% were seen once. This specimen was CD4+ or CD8+ T cells sorted from blood, taken in a trial of the OX40 agonist ivuxolimab. These receptor sequences come from an adult with an advanced solid tumor such as melanoma, head and neck, liver or kidney cancer.

The chain carries TRBV6-6 and TRBJ2-7; no clear D gene. V was trimmed by 2 bases and J by 3 bases, leaving 8 bases between them. The CDR3 is made up of 13 amino acids. Germline loops: CDR1 MNHNY, CDR2 SVGAGI (reference sequence). The CDR3 DNA sequence: TGTGCCAGCAGTTACGGATTGCACTACGAGCAGTACTTC. Translation: CASSYGLHYEQYF.

V is TRBV7-2 and J is TRBJ2-1; D is unclear. Deletions cut 5 bases from V and 6 bases from J, with 14 bases between. Per germline, CDR1 SGHTA and CDR2 FQGNSA. There are 14 residues in the CDR3. DNA for the CDR3: TGTGCCAGCAGCGGTAGTATGGCTTTCAATGAGCAGTTCTTC. Amino acids: CASSGSMAFNEQFF.

V usage is TRBV5-1 and J usage is TRBJ1-1; D perhaps matches TRBD1 (6 bases). The germline V gene encodes CDR1 SGHRS and CDR2 YFSETQ. The V gene lost 4 bases and the J gene lost 2 bases, with 15 bases spanning the gap. This CDR3 has 15 amino acids. The CDR3 region is CASSPQTGLNTEAFF. The CDR3 DNA is TGCGCCAGCAGCCCTCAGACAGGCCTTAACACTGAAGCTTTCTTT.

CDR3 in amino acids: CASSQGTGGAEQPQHF. The CDR3 nucleotides are TGCGCCAGCAGCCAGGGGACAGGGGGCGCGGAACAGCCCCAGCATTTT. The chain combines TRBV4-3 with TRBJ1-5, with 12 bases identical to TRBD1. The CDR3 length is 16 residues. The germline CDR1 and CDR2 sequences are LGHNA and YSLEER. V lost 3 bases and J lost 7; bases outside the gene matches: 7.

This chain links TRBV2 with TRBJ2-2; TRBD2 matches at 8 bases. CDR3 length: 14 residues. V shed 11 bases, J shed 7 bases, and the junction held 12 bases outside the gene matches. Germline CDR1 and CDR2: SNHLY and FYNNEI. CDR3 in amino acids: CASSREGRSGELFF. The CDR3 nucleotides are TGTGCCTCGTCCCGGGAGGGACGGAGCGGGGAGCTGTTTTTT.

The CDR3 sequence: CASSRQEGDEQYF. The CDR3 nucleotides are TGTGCCAGCAGCCGACAGGAAGGCGACGAGCAGTACTTC. This chain links TRBV6-6 with TRBJ2-7; D may be TRBD1 (6 bases). Trimming took 6 bases from V and 5 from J, leaving 14 bases between them. The CDR3 extends over 13 amino acids. The germline gives CDR1 MNHNY, CDR2 SVGAGI (reference sequence).

V is TRBV27 and J is TRBJ2-7; the match to TRBD1 covers 9 bases. CDR3 size: 15 residues. V shed 4 bases and J 5 bases; nucleotides not matched to a gene: 9. Per germline, CDR1 MNHEY and CDR2 SMNVEV (reference sequence). DNA for the CDR3: TGTGCCAGCAGTTACCGACAGGGGGGACGGGACGAGCAGTACTTC. Translating it yields CASSYRQGGRDEQYF.

V is TRBV7-2 and J is TRBJ2-3; D is unresolved. CDR1 is SGHTA and CDR2 is FQGNSA in the germline V gene. Between the trimmed V and J ends, which lost 6 bases and 8 bases, there was a span of 18 bases. The CDR3 runs to 14 residues. CDR3 in DNA: TGTGCCAGCAGTCACCCTCGACAACCTCTTACGCAGTATTTT. Translation gives CASSHPRQPLTQYF.

The J gene is TRBJ2-1, the V gene TRBV5-6; TRBD2 matches at 8 bases. Germline lookup yields CDR1 SGHDT and CDR2 YYEEEE. Trimming removed 3 bases from V and 5 bases from J; junction bases left unmatched: 4. The CDR3 has 14 residues. CDR3 sequence (DNA): TGTGCCAGCAGCTGGACTAGCAACAACAATGAGCAGTTCTTC. Translation: CASSWTSNNNEQFF. Full variable domain (missing parts from reference TRBV5-6 and TRBJ2-1): DAGVTQSPTHLIKTRGQQVTLRCSPKSGHDTVSWYQQALGQGPQFIFQYYEEEERQRGNFPDRFSGHQFPNYSSELNVNALLLGDSALYLCASSWTSNNNEQFFGPGTRLTVL.

This rearrangement joins TRBV14 to TRBJ2-5, with D unresolved. This CDR3 has 15 amino acids. The V gene's germline CDR1 is SGHDN and CDR2 FVKESK. V was trimmed by 3 bases and J by 6 bases, leaving 17 bases between them. CDR3 nucleotide sequence: TGTGCCAGCAGCCAGTCTTGGCCTTTGGCGCAGACCCAGTACTTC. Protein sequence: CASSQSWPLAQTQYF.

V gene TRBV12-5 combines with J gene TRBJ2-2; D possibly corresponds to TRBD1 (5 bases). The germline V gene encodes CDR1 LGHNT and CDR2 FRNRAP. This CDR3 is built from 13 residues. Trimming took 5 bases from V and 4 from J, leaving 8 bases between them. In nucleotides, the CDR3 is TGTGCTAGTGGTCTGACAGTCACCGGGGAGCTGTTTTTT. Translated: CASGLTVTGELFF.

The J gene is TRBJ2-2, the V gene TRBV7-3, with 8 nucleotides matching TRBD2. Germline V gene lookup returns CDR1 SGHTA and CDR2 FQGTGA. After removal of 5 bases from V and 10 bases from J, the junction contained 6 bases not matched to a gene. CDR3 size: 13 residues. The CDR3 protein is CASSRTSGAELFF. The CDR3 bases are TGTGCCAGCAGCCGTACTAGCGGAGCGGAGCTGTTTTTT.

This clone has more than one count but fewer than ten. The rearrangement uses TRBV7-2 and TRBJ1-3; D is unresolved. Germline lookup yields CDR1 SGHTA and CDR2 FQGNSA. CDR3 length: 16 residues. V shed 1 base and J shed 4 bases, with 14 bases lying between them. CDR3 region: CASSLGERTAGNTIYF. The CDR3 DNA sequence: TGTGCCAGCAGCTTAGGTGAGAGGACGGCAGGAAACACCATATATTTT.

The rearrangement links TRBV7-2 to TRBJ2-7, with unresolved D. This CDR3 has 14 residues. The V end lost 2 bases, the J end lost 2 bases, and 10 bases lay between the germline ends. Germline V gene data show CDR1 as SGHTA and CDR2 as FQGNSA. CDR3 residues: CASSLTPDPYEQYF. Written as DNA, the CDR3 is TGTGCCAGCAGCTTAACACCGGACCCCTACGAGCAGTACTTC.

J is TRBJ1-1 and V is TRBV13, with D possibly matching TRBD1 (5 bases). The V gene's germline CDR1 is PRHDT and CDR2 FYEKMQ (reference sequence). CDR3 length: 16 residues. The V end was cut by 5 bases, the J end by 2 bases, with 18 bases between. CDR3 DNA: TGTGCCAGCAGCCCCGAAACCGGGACTTACAACACTGAAGCTTTCTTT. Protein: CASSPETGTYNTEAFF.

The chain is built from TRBV28 and TRBJ2-5; D is uncertain. This CDR3 comprises 13 residues. From germline, CDR1 is MDHEN and CDR2 SYDVKM. Trimming cost V 5 bases and J 6 bases, with 13 bases left between them. The CDR3 bases are TGTGCCAGCAGTCCACCTAAGCTTAAGACCCAGTACTTC. Its protein product is CASSPPKLKTQYF.

The rearrangement uses TRBV4-2 and TRBJ2-2; 7 bases agree with TRBD2. Losses at the gene ends were 3 bases for V and 1 base for J; bases not matched to a gene: 8. From germline, CDR1 is LGHNA and CDR2 YNFKEQ. This CDR3 is built from 17 residues. CDR3 amino acids: CASSQVGLAENTGELFF. CDR3 DNA: TGTGCCAGCAGCCAGGTGGGGCTAGCGGAGAACACCGGGGAGCTGTTTTTT.

V usage is TRBV10-3 and J usage is TRBJ2-5; D uncertain. Deletions cut 5 bases from V and 4 bases from J, with 2 bases between. Germline-derived CDR1 and CDR2 are ENHRY and SYGVKD. There are 10 residues in the CDR3. CDR3 sequence: CAISLETQYF. DNA for the CDR3: TGTGCCATCAGTTTAGAGACCCAGTACTTC.

This chain connects TRBV7-3 to TRBJ2-5, with 10 bases identical to TRBD2. The CDR3 runs to 16 residues. Germline V gene sequence: CDR1 SGHTA, CDR2 FQGTGA. Trimming took 10 bases from V and 2 from J; bases not matched to a gene: 13. The CDR3 reads CATSLAGGGGQETQYF. CDR3 DNA sequence: TGTGCCACCTCCTTAGCGGGAGGTGGGGGGCAAGAGACCCAGTACTTC.

This chain links TRBV6-1 with TRBJ1-3; maybe TRBD1 (5 bases). The CDR3 extends over 14 amino acids. V lost 6 bases and J lost 1, with 10 bases in between. From germline, CDR1 is MNHNS and CDR2 SASEGT. The CDR3 region is CASSMTDSGNTIYF. The CDR3 bases are TGTGCCAGCAGCATGACAGATTCTGGAAACACCATATATTTT.

The CDR3 reads CASSLLSSGRARDTQYF. CDR3 sequence (DNA): TGTGCCAGCAGTTTATTAAGTAGCGGGAGGGCCAGGGATACGCAGTATTTT. V usage is TRBV27 and J usage is TRBJ2-3; 11 nucleotides agree with TRBD2. The CDR3 is 17 amino acids. Germline V lookup: CDR1 MNHEY, CDR2 SMNVEV (reference sequence). Losses at the gene ends were 1 base for V and 6 bases for J; bases not matched to a gene: 9.

The chain uses TRBV7-9 and TRBJ2-4; 7 bases are shared with TRBD1. The germline V gene has CDR1 SEHNR and CDR2 FQNEAQ (reference sequence). The length of the CDR3 is 19 residues. The J segment lost 0 bases and the V segment lost 3 bases, leaving 14 bases of the junction unmatched. Written as DNA, the CDR3 is TGTGCCAGCAGCTTCTTTGGACAGGAGACCTCCCTAGCCAAAAACATTCAGTACTTC. It is translated as CASSFFGQETSLAKNIQYF.